A selection of T cell receptor beta chains follows, all from one sample in a study of T cells in Graves' hyperthyroidism and ophthalmopathy. TCRdb re-derived calls from the multiplex PCR reads in MiXCR, one entry per CDR3 protein. The sample holds 600,000 to 900,000 distinct CDR3 sequences, 16% seen once. Material: blood. Receptors originate from a man younger than 35 with Graves' hyperthyroidism. Both conserved end residues are part of each CDR3. D genes are given only for firm matches. Clone size is shown for a subset of rows, as once, few, many or a class of expanded clone.

>NA|TRBV7-2|TRBJ2-2|NA
CASSSRRDFYTGELFF
TGTGCCAGCAGCTCCCGCCGGGACTTTTACACCGGGGAGCTGTTTTTT
>NA|TRBV7-2|TRBJ2-1|many
CASSPFGGRDVYEQFF
TGTGCCAGCAGCCCTTTCGGGGGCAGAGATGTATATGAGCAGTTCTTC
>TRBD1|TRBV20-1|TRBJ1-5|NA
CSVRTGGLDNQPQHF
TGCAGTGTTAGGACAGGGGGCTTAGACAATCAGCCCCAGCATTTT
>NA|TRBV28|TRBJ2-3|few
CASSFYRPGADTDTQYF
TGTGCCAGCAGTTTTTATCGCCCAGGAGCTGACACAGATACGCAGTATTTT
>NA|TRBV24-1|TRBJ2-5|few
CATSDFTAANTETQYF
TGTGCCACCAGTGATTTTACAGCAGCTAACACCGAGACCCAGTACTTC
>TRBD2|TRBV7-2|TRBJ2-7|many
CASSYKVGSSGGKIYEQYF
TGTGCCAGCAGCTATAAGGTCGGGAGTAGCGGGGGTAAAATCTACGAGCAGTACTTC
>NA|TRBV19|TRBJ2-2|NA
CASSTLNYKVPGELFF
TGTGCCAGTAGTACTCTCAATTACAAGGTTCCCGGGGAGCTGTTTTTT
>TRBD1|TRBV7-9|TRBJ1-2|NA
CASSLIGGANYGYTF
TGTGCCAGCAGCTTAATAGGGGGCGCGAACTATGGCTACACCTTC
>NA|TRBV10-3|TRBJ2-7|few
CAISPRGARVAAEQYF
TGTGCCATCAGTCCCCGGGGGGCCAGGGTGGCTGCCGAGCAGTACTTC
>NA|TRBV27|TRBJ2-2|few
CASTLGNGGGGELFF
TGTGCCAGCACTCTAGGGAACGGTGGCGGCGGGGAGCTGTTTTTT
>NA|TRBV15|TRBJ1-1|many
CATRKPGRHEAFF
TGTGCCACCAGGAAACCGGGACGGCATGAAGCTTTCTTT
>TRBD2|TRBV19|TRBJ2-1|few
CASAYYSGYFMAGGSYNEQFF
TGTGCCAGCGCGTATTATAGCGGTTACTTTATGGCGGGAGGATCCTACAATGAGCAGTTCTTC
>TRBD1|TRBV30|TRBJ1-3|NA
CAWETGPGNTIYF
TGTGCCTGGGAGACAGGGCCAGGAAACACCATATATTTT
>NA|TRBV5-4|TRBJ2-5|NA
CASSWGIIGHQETQYF
TGTGCCAGCAGCTGGGGTATCATCGGCCACCAAGAGACCCAGTACTTC
>NA|TRBV7-2|TRBJ1-2|few
CASSLAWAANYGYTF
TGTGCCAGCAGCTTAGCATGGGCCGCCAACTATGGCTACACCTTC
>NA|TRBV20-1|TRBJ1-5|few
CSARAVAGVSSPQHF
TGCAGTGCTAGAGCCGTAGCAGGGGTCTCCTCCCCCCAGCATTTT
>NA|TRBV11-3|TRBJ1-2|few
CASSLGPEVGYTF
TGTGCCAGCAGCTTAGGGCCAGAAGTTGGCTACACCTTC
>TRBD1|TRBV28|TRBJ2-3|many
CATRTGLGTDTQYF
TGTGCCACCAGGACAGGGTTAGGCACAGATACGCAGTATTTT
>NA|TRBV7-9|TRBJ2-7|many
CASSLGEVYEQYF
TGTGCCAGCAGCTTAGGTGAGGTTTACGAGCAGTACTTC
>NA|TRBV7-8|TRBJ1-1|many
CASSLGGLNTEAFF
TGTGCCAGCAGTTTAGGGGGATTGAACACTGAAGCTTTCTTT
>NA|TRBV25-1|TRBJ2-3|NA
CASSEPDTDTQYF
TGTGCCAGCAGTGAACCGGACACAGATACGCAGTATTTT
>NA|TRBV6-2/TRBV6-3|TRBJ2-3|few
CASSSYTSFPTDTQYF
TGTGCCAGCAGTTCCTATACTAGTTTTCCCACAGATACGCAGTATTTT
>NA|TRBV11-2|TRBJ2-7|NA
CASSFGRGGYEQYF
TGTGCCAGCAGCTTCGGCAGGGGAGGCTACGAGCAGTACTTC
>NA|TRBV29-1|TRBJ2-7|few
CSVAFGTELSYEQYF
TGCAGCGTTGCCTTTGGGACGGAGCTGTCCTACGAGCAGTACTTC
>TRBD2|TRBV7-6|TRBJ2-1|NA
CASSLGRGIYNEQFF
TGTGCCAGCAGCTTAGGGCGGGGGATCTACAATGAGCAGTTCTTC
>NA|TRBV12-3/TRBV12-4|TRBJ2-3|few
CASSYDRPSTDTQYF
TGTGCCAGCAGCTATGACAGGCCCAGCACAGATACGCAGTATTTT
>NA|TRBV6-2/TRBV6-3|TRBJ2-1|many
CASTTTRNEQFF
TGTGCCAGCACCACGACTCGGAATGAGCAGTTCTTC
>NA|TRBV20-1|TRBJ1-4|NA
CSADSRDTQNEKLFF
TGCAGTGCTGACTCCCGGGACACACAGAATGAAAAACTGTTTTTT
>TRBD2|TRBV3-1|TRBJ2-7|many
CASSQDRDYVGEQYF
TGTGCCAGCAGCCAAGATCGGGACTATGTGGGCGAGCAGTACTTC
>TRBD1|TRBV19|TRBJ1-1|few
CASKYGQGNTEAFF
TGTGCCAGTAAATATGGACAGGGAAACACTGAAGCTTTCTTT
>NA|TRBV19|TRBJ2-5|NA
CASSMTKQETQYF
TGTGCCAGTAGTATGACTAAACAAGAGACCCAGTACTTC
>NA|TRBV5-5|TRBJ2-7|few
CASSWGGGYYEQYF
TGTGCCAGCAGCTGGGGGGGCGGATACTACGAGCAGTACTTC
>NA|TRBV3-1|TRBJ2-3|many
CASSLRRESTDTQYF
TGTGCCAGCAGCCTCCGACGCGAGAGCACAGATACGCAGTATTTT
>NA|TRBV20-1|TRBJ2-1|few
CSAGRNNEQFF
TGCAGTGCCGGGCGGAACAATGAGCAGTTCTTC
>NA|TRBV18|TRBJ1-2|NA
CASSPPLVGQRNGYTF
TGTGCCAGCTCACCACCGTTGGTAGGGCAGCGCAATGGCTACACCTTC